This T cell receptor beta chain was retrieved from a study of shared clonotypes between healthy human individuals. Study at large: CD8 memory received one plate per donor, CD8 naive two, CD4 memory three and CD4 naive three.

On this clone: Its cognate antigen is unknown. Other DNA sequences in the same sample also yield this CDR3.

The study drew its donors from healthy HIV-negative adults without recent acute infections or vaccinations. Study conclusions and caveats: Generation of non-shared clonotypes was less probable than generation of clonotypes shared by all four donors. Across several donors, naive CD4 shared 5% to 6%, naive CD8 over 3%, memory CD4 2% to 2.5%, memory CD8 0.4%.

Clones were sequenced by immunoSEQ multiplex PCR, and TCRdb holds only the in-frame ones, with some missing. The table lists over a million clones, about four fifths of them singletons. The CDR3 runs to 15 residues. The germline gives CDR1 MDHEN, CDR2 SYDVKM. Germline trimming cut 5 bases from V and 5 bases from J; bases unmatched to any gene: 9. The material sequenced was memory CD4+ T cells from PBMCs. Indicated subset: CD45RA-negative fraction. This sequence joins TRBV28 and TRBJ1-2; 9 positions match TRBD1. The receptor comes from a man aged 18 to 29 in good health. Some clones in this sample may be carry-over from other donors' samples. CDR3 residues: CASSPFTGGLYGYTF. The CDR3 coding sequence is TGTGCCAGCAGTCCGTTTACAGGGGGCTTATATGGCTACACCTTC.